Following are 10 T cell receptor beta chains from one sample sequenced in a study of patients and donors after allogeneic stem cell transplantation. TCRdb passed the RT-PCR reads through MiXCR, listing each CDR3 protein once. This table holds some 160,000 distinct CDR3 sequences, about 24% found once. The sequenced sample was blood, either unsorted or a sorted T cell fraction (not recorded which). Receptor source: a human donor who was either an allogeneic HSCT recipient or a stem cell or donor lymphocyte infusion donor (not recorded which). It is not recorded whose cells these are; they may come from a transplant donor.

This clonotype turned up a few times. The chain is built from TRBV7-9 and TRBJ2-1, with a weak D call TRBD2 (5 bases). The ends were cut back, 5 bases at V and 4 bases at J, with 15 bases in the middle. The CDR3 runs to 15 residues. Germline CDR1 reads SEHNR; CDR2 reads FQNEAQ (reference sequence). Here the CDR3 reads CASSPRDYHYNEQFF. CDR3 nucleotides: TGTGCCAGCAGCCCCCGGGATTATCATTACAATGAGCAGTTCTTC.

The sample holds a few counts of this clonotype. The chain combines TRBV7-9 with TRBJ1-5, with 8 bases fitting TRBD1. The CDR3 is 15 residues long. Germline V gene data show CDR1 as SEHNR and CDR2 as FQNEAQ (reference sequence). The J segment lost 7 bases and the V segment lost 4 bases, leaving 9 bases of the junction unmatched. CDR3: CASSSSDRGQQPQHF. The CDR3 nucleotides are TGTGCCAGCAGCTCCAGCGACAGGGGCCAACAGCCCCAGCATTTT.

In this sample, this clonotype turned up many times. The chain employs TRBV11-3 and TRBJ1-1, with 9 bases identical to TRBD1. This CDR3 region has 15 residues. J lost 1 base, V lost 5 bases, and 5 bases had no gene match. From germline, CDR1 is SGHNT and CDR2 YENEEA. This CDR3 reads CASSLRTGANTEAFF. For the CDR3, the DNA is TGTGCCAGCAGCCTAAGGACAGGGGCGAACACTGAAGCTTTCTTT.

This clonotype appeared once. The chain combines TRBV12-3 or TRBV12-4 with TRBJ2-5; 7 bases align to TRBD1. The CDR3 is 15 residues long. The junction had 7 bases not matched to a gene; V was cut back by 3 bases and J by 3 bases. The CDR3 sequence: CASSFWRTGEETQYF. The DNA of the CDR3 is TGTGCCAGCAGTTTCTGGCGGACAGGAGAAGAGACCCAGTACTTC.

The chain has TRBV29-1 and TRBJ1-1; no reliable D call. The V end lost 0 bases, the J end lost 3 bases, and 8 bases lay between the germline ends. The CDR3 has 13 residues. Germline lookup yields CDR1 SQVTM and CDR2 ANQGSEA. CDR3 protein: CSVEDAVDTEAFF. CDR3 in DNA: TGCAGCGTTGAAGATGCCGTGGACACTGAAGCTTTCTTT.

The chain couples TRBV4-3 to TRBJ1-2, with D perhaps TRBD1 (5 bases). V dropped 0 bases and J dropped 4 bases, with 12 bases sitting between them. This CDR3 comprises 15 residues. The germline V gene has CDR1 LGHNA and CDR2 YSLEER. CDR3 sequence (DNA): TGCGCCAGCAGCCAAGATCGAGGGACCCTCTATGGCTACACCTTC. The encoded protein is CASSQDRGTLYGYTF.

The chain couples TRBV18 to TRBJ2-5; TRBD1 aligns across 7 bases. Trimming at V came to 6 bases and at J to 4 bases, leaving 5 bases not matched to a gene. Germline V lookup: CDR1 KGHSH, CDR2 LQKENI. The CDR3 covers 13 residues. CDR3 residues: CASSPGQRETQYF. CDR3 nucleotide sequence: TGTGCCAGCTCGCCGGGACAGAGAGAGACCCAGTACTTC.

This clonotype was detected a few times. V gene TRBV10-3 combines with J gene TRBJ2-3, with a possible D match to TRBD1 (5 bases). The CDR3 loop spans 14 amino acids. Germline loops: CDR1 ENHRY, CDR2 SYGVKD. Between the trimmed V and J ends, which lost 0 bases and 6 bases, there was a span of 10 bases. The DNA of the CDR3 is TGTGCCATCAGTGAGTCAACAGGCTCGGATACGCAGTATTTT. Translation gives CAISESTGSDTQYF.

The CDR3 bases are TGCGCCAGCAGCTTAATCGGCGAGGGTGGGTACGAGCAGTACTTC. Protein: CASSLIGEGGYEQYF. The chain is built from TRBV5-1 and TRBJ2-7, with D perhaps TRBD2 (5 bases). V was shortened by 2 bases and J by 4 bases, with 16 bases between the two germline ends. The CDR3 consists of 15 residues. Germline V gene data show CDR1 as SGHRS and CDR2 as YFSETQ.

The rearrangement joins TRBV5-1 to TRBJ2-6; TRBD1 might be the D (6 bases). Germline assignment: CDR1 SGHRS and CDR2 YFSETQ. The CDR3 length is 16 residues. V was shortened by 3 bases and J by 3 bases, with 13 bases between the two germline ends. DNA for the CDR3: TGCGCCAGCAGCTGGCTACAGGGTAATGGGGCCAACGTCCTGACTTTC. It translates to CASSWLQGNGANVLTF.